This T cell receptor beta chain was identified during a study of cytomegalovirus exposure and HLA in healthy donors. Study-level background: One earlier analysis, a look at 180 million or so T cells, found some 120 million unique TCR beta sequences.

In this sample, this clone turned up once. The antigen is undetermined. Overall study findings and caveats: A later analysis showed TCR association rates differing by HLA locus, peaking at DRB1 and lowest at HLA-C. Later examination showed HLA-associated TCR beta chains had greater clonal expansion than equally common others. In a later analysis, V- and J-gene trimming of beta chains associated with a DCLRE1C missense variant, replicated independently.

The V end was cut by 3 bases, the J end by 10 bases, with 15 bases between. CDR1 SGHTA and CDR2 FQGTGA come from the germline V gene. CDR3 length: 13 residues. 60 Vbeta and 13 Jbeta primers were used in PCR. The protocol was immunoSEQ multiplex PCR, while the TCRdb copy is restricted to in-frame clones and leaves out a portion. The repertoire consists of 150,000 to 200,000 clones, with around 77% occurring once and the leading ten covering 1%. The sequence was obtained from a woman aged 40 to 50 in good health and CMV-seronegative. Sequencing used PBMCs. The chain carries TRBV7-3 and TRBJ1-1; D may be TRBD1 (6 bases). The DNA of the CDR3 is TGTGCCAGCAGCTTCACAGGGTTCGCATCAGCTTTCTTT. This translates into CASSFTGFASAFF.